Reported below is one TCR beta chain. The record originates from a study of blood T cell repertoires in COVID-19. With 3 bases clipped from V and 4 bases from J, the junction kept 10 bases outside the gene matches. Germline values: CDR1 SQVTM, CDR2 ANQGSEA. This CDR3 has 15 residues. Using immunoSEQ multiplex PCR, the repertoire was profiled, and TCRdb retains in-frame clones only, with some absent. The repertoire includes about 16,000 clones, approximately 88% of them detected once, and 10% to 15% sits in the top ten. This clonotype originated in a human donor in a cohort sampled during active COVID-19. The chain employs TRBV29-1 and TRBJ1-1; 8 positions match TRBD1. Material for sequencing was peripheral blood. The CDR3 DNA sequence: TGCAGCGTTGAGCGGACAGGGAGGTTAGGCACTGAAGCTTTCTTT. This gives the protein CSVERTGRLGTEAFF.